Below, 16 T cell receptor beta chains from the same sample are listed, as sequenced in a study of OX40 agonist ivuxolimab in advanced cancers. Sequencing used immunoSEQ multiplex PCR; TCRdb keeps in-frame clones, though not all of them. The repertoire holds 70,000 to 85,000 clones, with over 80% as singletons. Sequencing used CD4+ or CD8+ T cells sorted from blood, obtained in a trial of the OX40 agonist ivuxolimab. Receptors were obtained from an adult with an advanced solid tumor such as melanoma, head and neck, liver or kidney cancer.

The genes are TRBV4-3 and TRBJ2-7, with TRBD1 matching over 10 bases. Looked up from germline, CDR1 is LGHNA and CDR2 is YSLEER. V dropped 1 base and J dropped 5; count of bases not matched to a gene: 5. The CDR3 has 15 residues. The CDR3 loop is CASSQATTGGNEQYF. The CDR3 DNA is TGCGCCAGCAGCCAAGCGACGACAGGGGGCAACGAGCAGTACTTC.

The chain uses TRBV28 and TRBJ2-1; no clear D. V dropped 10 bases and J dropped 4 bases, with 17 bases sitting between them. Germline assignment: CDR1 MDHEN and CDR2 SYDVKM. This CDR3 contains 14 residues. CDR3 protein: CATCPLSRYNEQFF. The DNA for the CDR3 is TGTGCCACCTGCCCTCTTTCTCGTTACAATGAGCAGTTCTTC. The whole variable domain, filled in from reference TRBV28 and TRBJ2-1, reads DVKVTQSSRYLVKRTGEKVFLECVQDMDHENMFWYRQDPGLGLRLIYFSYDVKMKEKGDIPEGYSVSREKKERFSLILESASTNQTSMYLCATCPLSRYNEQFFGPGTRLTVL.

A single count supports this clone. This sequence joins TRBV6-5 and TRBJ2-3; D possibly corresponds to TRBD2 (6 bases). Trimming shortened V by 0 bases and J by 4 bases, and 11 bases separated the two germline ends. This CDR3 region has 15 residues. The germline V gene encodes CDR1 MNHEY and CDR2 SVGAGI. CDR3 coding DNA: TGTGCCAGCAGTTACTCGAACGGGGGAGCAGATACGCAGTATTTT. As protein: CASSYSNGGADTQYF.

This chain uses TRBV7-2 with TRBJ2-5; TRBD1 aligns across 7 bases. This CDR3 contains 15 residues. After removal of 4 bases from V and 2 bases from J, the junction contained 7 bases not matched to a gene. Germline V CDR1 and CDR2: SGHTA, FQGNSA. CDR3 in amino acids: CASSSGQIGQETQYF. The CDR3 DNA follows: TGTGCCAGCAGCTCGGGACAGATTGGGCAAGAGACCCAGTACTTC.

V and J are TRBV19 and TRBJ2-5; a possible D gene is TRBD1 (5 bases). The germline gives CDR1 LNHDA, CDR2 SQIVND (reference sequence). The CDR3 has 13 residues. V shed 8 bases and J shed 2 bases, with 12 bases lying between them. The CDR3 region is CASGTRAQETQYF. The CDR3 region has the DNA TGTGCCAGTGGAACCAGGGCACAAGAGACCCAGTACTTC.

This clone was observed a single time. J is TRBJ2-1 and V is TRBV7-9; 9 nucleotides agree with TRBD2. The CDR3 is made up of 13 amino acids. V lost 8 bases to trimming and J lost 13 bases; unmatched junction nucleotides: 12. CDR1 and CDR2 from the germline V gene are SEHNR and FQNEAQ (reference sequence). The CDR3 DNA follows: TGTGCCAGCTTAGACTCCGGGACTAGCATCCAGTTCTTC. Translated: CASLDSGTSIQFF.

The chain carries TRBV23-1 and TRBJ2-2, with D tentatively TRBD1 or TRBD2 (5 bases each). TRBV23-1 is identified as an open reading frame with a role that is uncertain. V lost 8 bases and J 6 bases, leaving 28 bases between the germline ends. This CDR3 region has 18 residues. The CDR3 here is CASRFEEGKKEWAGELFF. As DNA, the CDR3 is TGCGCCAGCCGATTTGAAGAGGGGAAAAAAGAATGGGCCGGGGAGCTGTTTTTT.

In its sample, this clone was seen a few times. The V call is TRBV4-2, the J call TRBJ2-5; D may correspond to TRBD1 or TRBD2 (6 bases each). The CDR3 has 16 amino acids. V lost 0 bases and J 4 bases, leaving 15 bases between the germline ends. The V gene's germline CDR1 is LGHNA and CDR2 YNFKEQ. The CDR3 here is CASSQDLGAGGETQYF. The CDR3 DNA reads as TGTGCCAGCAGCCAAGATTTGGGGGCCGGGGGAGAGACCCAGTACTTC.

This sequence joins TRBV5-6 and TRBJ2-3, with D perhaps matching TRBD2 (5 bases). This CDR3 is 16 amino acids long. The germline gives CDR1 SGHDT, CDR2 YYEEEE. The V end was cut by 0 bases, the J end by 8 bases, with 19 bases between. This chain's CDR3 is CASSLEFSERRVTQYF. CDR3 DNA sequence: TGTGCCAGCAGCTTGGAATTTTCCGAAAGGCGGGTTACGCAGTATTTT.

This chain links TRBV28 with TRBJ1-6; 9 bases map to TRBD1. The germline gives CDR1 MDHEN, CDR2 SYDVKM. V lost 6 bases and J lost 10; bases outside the gene matches: 13. The CDR3 is 16 amino acids. The DNA for the CDR3 is TGTGCCAGCAGGATTCCCGGACAGGGGCTAGCGTCACCCCTCCACTTT. Its translation: CASRIPGQGLASPLHF.

This clone was seen more than once but under ten times. V and J are TRBV5-6 and TRBJ1-2; D might be TRBD1 (5 bases). V shed 4 bases and J shed 3 bases, with 16 bases lying between them. The CDR3 has 15 residues. CDR1 and CDR2 from the germline V gene are SGHDT and YYEEEE. In DNA form, the CDR3 reads TGTGCCAGCAGCCGAAAGGGGCGGGGAGACTATGGCTACACCTTC. It yields the protein CASSRKGRGDYGYTF.

The rearrangement joins TRBV7-8 to TRBJ1-6; TRBD1 agrees at 9 bases. The CDR3 length is 14 residues. The V gene's germline CDR1 is SGHVS and CDR2 FQNEAQ. V was pared by 4 bases and J by 7 bases, with 2 bases of the junction left unmatched. The CDR3 nucleotides read TGTGCCAGCAGCTCGGACAGGGGAAATTCACCCCTCCACTTT. Amino acids: CASSSDRGNSPLHF.

In this sample, this clone turned up a few times. The V gene is TRBV6-6, the J gene TRBJ2-3; the D gene could be TRBD1 or TRBD2 (5 bases each). This CDR3 contains 16 residues. Germline V gene data show CDR1 as MNHNY and CDR2 as SVGAGI (reference sequence). The V end was cut by 5 bases, the J end by 1 base, with 16 bases between. DNA for the CDR3: TGTGCCAGCAGTCAATCCTTGACGGGGCGCACAGATACGCAGTATTTT. As protein: CASSQSLTGRTDTQYF.

The J gene is TRBJ1-2, the V gene TRBV29-1; 11 nucleotides align to TRBD1. The germline CDR1 and CDR2 sequences are SQVTM and ANQGSEA. The CDR3 totals 15 residues. J lost 8 bases, V lost 3 bases, and 11 bases had no gene match. The CDR3 sequence: CSVDDGQGAFGGYTF. The CDR3 nucleotides read TGCAGCGTTGACGATGGACAGGGGGCGTTTGGCGGCTACACCTTC.

The J gene is TRBJ1-1, the V gene TRBV4-2; TRBD1 agrees at 8 bases. This CDR3 is built from 15 residues. With 5 bases clipped from V and 4 bases from J, the junction kept 9 bases outside the gene matches. Germline V gene data show CDR1 as LGHNA and CDR2 as YNFKEQ. CDR3 sequence (DNA): TGTGCCAGCAGCAGACCGACAGGGGCTGGCACTGAAGCTTTCTTT. It specifies CASSRPTGAGTEAFF.

V usage is TRBV5-1 and J usage is TRBJ1-1; D perhaps matches TRBD1 (5 bases). The V end lost 0 bases, the J end lost 1 base, and 10 bases lay between the germline ends. In germline, CDR1 is SGHRS, CDR2 YFSETQ. This CDR3 spans 15 amino acids. The CDR3 nucleotides read TGCGCCAGCAGCTTGGGGGGACCCGGGAACACTGAAGCTTTCTTT. As protein: CASSLGGPGNTEAFF.